This entry lists 17 T cell receptor beta chains sequenced from one sample in a study of T cell changes during pregnancy in multiple sclerosis. The method was immunoSEQ multiplex PCR; TCRdb's version includes in-frame clones alone and lacks a portion of them. The sample yields around 97,000 clones, 92% seen once. Sequencing was performed on peripheral blood, taken after pregnancy. The receptors come from a female donor with multiple sclerosis, enrolled in a pregnancy study.

The V and J genes are TRBV6-1 and TRBJ1-2; 9 bases map to TRBD1. The ends lost 4 bases at V and 8 bases at J; junction bases unmatched: 8. Per germline, CDR1 MNHNS and CDR2 SASEGT. This CDR3 region has 14 residues. CDR3 DNA: TGTGCCAGCAGTGGTACAGGGGGCTTTAGGGGCTACACCTTC. Translation: CASSGTGGFRGYTF.

This chain connects TRBV7-2 to TRBJ2-2; D remains unclear. CDR3 size: 14 residues. The germline CDR1 and CDR2 sequences are SGHTA and FQGNSA. V was clipped by 1 base and J by 3 bases, with 6 bases between them. CDR3 sequence reads: CASSLDSYTGELFF. In nucleotides, the CDR3 is TGTGCCAGCAGCTTAGACAGTTACACCGGGGAGCTGTTTTTT.

The chain combines TRBV29-1 with TRBJ1-1; TRBD1 matches at 7 bases. The germline gives CDR1 SQVTM, CDR2 ANQGSEA. The CDR3 consists of 12 residues. V was pared by 7 bases and J by 1 base, with 3 bases of the junction left unmatched. The CDR3 DNA is TGCAGCGGTACAGGGGCGAACACTGAAGCTTTCTTT. Protein: CSGTGANTEAFF.

A single count supports this clone. V usage is TRBV15 and J usage is TRBJ1-5; possibly TRBD1 for D (5 bases). Germline CDR1 and CDR2: LNHNV and YYDKDF (reference sequence). CDR3 length: 14 amino acids. Trimming removed 4 bases from V and 3 bases from J, with 10 bases in between. CDR3 coding DNA: TGTGCCACCAGCAAAGGGACTTTCAATCAGCCCCAGCATTTT. Protein sequence: CATSKGTFNQPQHF.

The chain joins TRBV19 to TRBJ2-3; 9 bases are shared with TRBD2. This CDR3 has 13 residues. The germline gives CDR1 LNHDA, CDR2 SQIVND (reference sequence). V trimming: 11 bases; J trimming: 6 bases; junction bases outside the gene matches: 9. CDR3 sequence reads: CASRLAGRDTQYF. CDR3 coding DNA: TGTGCCTCCAGGCTAGCGGGAAGGGATACGCAGTATTTT.

The DNA for the CDR3 is TGTGCCAGTAGTGCCCTTGGGAGTGCACAAGGGAGATCCCTGGAGCAGTACTTC. Amino acids: CASSALGSAQGRSLEQYF. The chain combines TRBV19 with TRBJ2-7, with TRBD2 as a possible D gene (5 bases). This CDR3 is 18 amino acids long. V was cut by 5 bases and J by 7 bases, with 30 bases left in between. From germline, CDR1 is LNHDA and CDR2 SQIVND (reference sequence).

The rearrangement joins TRBV5-1 to TRBJ2-1; 8 nucleotides align to TRBD1. CDR1 and CDR2 (germline): SGHRS, YFSETQ. This CDR3 region has 16 residues. V shed 3 bases, J shed 2 bases, and the junction held 7 bases outside the gene matches. This CDR3 reads CASSSDRGSAYNEQFF. The CDR3 DNA reads as TGCGCCAGCAGCTCAGACAGGGGATCGGCCTACAATGAGCAGTTCTTC.

This chain uses TRBV27 with TRBJ2-3; TRBD2 matches at 12 bases. The CDR3 runs 14 residues. Trimming at V came to 5 bases and at J to 9 bases, leaving 6 bases not matched to a gene. Per the germline V gene, CDR1 is MNHEY and CDR2 is SMNVEV (reference sequence). CDR3 DNA sequence: TGTGCCAGCAGTCCTAGGACTAGCGGGAACACGCAGTATTTT. Protein: CASSPRTSGNTQYF.

This clone was detected only once. The V call is TRBV7-6, the J call TRBJ2-7; TRBD2 aligns across 9 bases. The germline V gene has CDR1 SGHVS and CDR2 FNYEAQ. Trimming at V came to 2 bases and at J to 5 bases, leaving 10 bases not matched to a gene. The CDR3 runs 16 residues. The CDR3 spells CASSLHLLAGSNEQYF. CDR3 DNA: TGTGCCAGCAGCTTACACCTTCTAGCGGGGTCCAACGAGCAGTACTTC.

This clone was observed a single time. The gene calls are TRBV28 and TRBJ2-3; no reliable D call. CDR1 and CDR2 from the germline V gene are MDHEN and SYDVKM. Trimming removed 8 bases at V and 2 bases at J, with 17 bases between. CDR3 size: 15 residues. The CDR3 region has the DNA TGTGCCAGCGCGAAGCGTATACACTCCACAGATACGCAGTATTTT. Translating gives CASAKRIHSTDTQYF.

The CDR3 sequence is CASSPTRSSYNEQFF. In DNA, the CDR3 is TGTGCCAGCAGCCCGACAAGAAGCTCCTACAATGAGCAGTTCTTC. J is TRBJ2-1 and V is TRBV7-7; no clear D gene. The germline CDR1 and CDR2 sequences are SSHAT and FNYEAQ (reference sequence). This CDR3 has 15 residues. Trimming cost V 5 bases and J 0 bases, with 11 bases left between them.

The CDR3 reads CATRPGSTGELFF. The CDR3 DNA is TGTGCCACCAGGCCGGGAAGCACCGGGGAGCTGTTTTTT. The chain has TRBV15 and TRBJ2-2, with D possibly matching TRBD2 (5 bases). The CDR3 loop spans 13 amino acids. The ends were cut back, 6 bases at V and 4 bases at J, with 9 bases in the middle. The germline V gene has CDR1 LNHNV and CDR2 YYDKDF (reference sequence).

This clone was seen only once. The chain combines TRBV7-7 with TRBJ2-1, with D perhaps TRBD2 (6 bases). From germline, CDR1 is SSHAT and CDR2 FNYEAQ (reference sequence). Trimming took 0 bases from V and 9 from J, leaving 12 bases between them. This CDR3 has 14 amino acids. The CDR3 spells CASSLAREQGEQFF. The CDR3 nucleotides read TGTGCCAGCAGCTTAGCCCGGGAGCAAGGTGAGCAGTTCTTC.

A remark on this clone: Other DNA sequences in the sample encode the same CDR3. The gene calls are TRBV6-1 and TRBJ1-2; the D gene is possibly TRBD1 (5 bases). The CDR3 is 14 residues long. Per the germline V gene, CDR1 is MNHNS and CDR2 is SASEGT. V lost 0 bases and J 4 bases, leaving 9 bases between the germline ends. The CDR3 loop is CASSEAGGSYGYTF. As DNA, the CDR3 is TGTGCCAGCAGTGAAGCGGGGGGAAGCTATGGCTACACCTTC.

The chain has TRBV6-4 and TRBJ1-1, with D maybe TRBD1 (5 bases). The V gene lost 4 bases and the J gene lost 5 bases, with 17 bases spanning the gap. Germline-derived CDR1 and CDR2 are MRHNA and SNTAGT. This CDR3 comprises 15 residues. CDR3 protein: CASSGPGPRGTEAFF. The CDR3 coding sequence is TGTGCCAGCAGTGGTCCGGGGCCCCGGGGGACTGAAGCTTTCTTT.

The chain links TRBV4-2 to TRBJ2-1; D not certain. Germline CDR1 and CDR2: LGHNA and YNFKEQ. The CDR3 spans 15 residues. V lost 5 bases and J 2 bases, leaving 13 bases between the germline ends. The CDR3 spells CASSDLFATYNEQFF. In DNA form, the CDR3 reads TGTGCCAGCAGCGATTTATTTGCGACCTACAATGAGCAGTTCTTC.

This chain uses TRBV19 with TRBJ2-1; 16 bases agree with TRBD2. After removal of 5 bases from V and 10 bases from J, the junction contained 11 bases not matched to a gene. The CDR3 is made up of 17 amino acids. Germline-derived CDR1 and CDR2 are LNHDA and SQIVND (reference sequence). CDR3 amino acids: CASSSPGLAGGLGEQFF. DNA of the CDR3: TGTGCCAGTAGTTCTCCGGGACTAGCGGGGGGGCTGGGGGAGCAGTTCTTC.